These T cell receptor beta chains were read from a single sample in a study of cytomegalovirus exposure and HLA in healthy donors. Sequencing was performed with immunoSEQ multiplex PCR; in TCRdb, only in-frame clones are kept and a portion is missing. Its listing shows 110,000 to 150,000 clones. Sample: PBMCs. These receptors all stem from a male donor in good health and CMV-seronegative. CDR3s include the opening cysteine and the closing phenylalanine or tryptophan. A D gene is named only where the DNA matches it firmly.

d_call: -
j_call: TRBJ1-3
v_call: TRBV9
cdr3_length: 15
cdr3_aa: CASSAQGFSGNTIYF
cdr3_nt: TGTGCCAGCAGCGCCCAGGGTTTCTCTGGAAACACCATATATTTT

d_call: -
j_call: TRBJ1-2
v_call: TRBV5-1
cdr3_length: 12
cdr3_aa: CASSVQDYGYTF
cdr3_nt: TGCGCCAGCAGCGTACAGGACTATGGCTACACCTTC

d_call: TRBD1
j_call: TRBJ1-5
v_call: TRBV7-9
cdr3_length: 15
cdr3_aa: CASSPAGTGNQPQHF
cdr3_nt: TGTGCCAGCAGCCCCGCCGGGACAGGGAATCAGCCCCAGCATTTT

d_call: -
j_call: TRBJ2-3
v_call: TRBV28
cdr3_length: 11
cdr3_aa: CASSSADTQYF
cdr3_nt: TGTGCCAGCAGTTCGGCAGATACGCAGTATTTT

d_call: TRBD1
j_call: TRBJ1-1
v_call: TRBV5-6
cdr3_length: 15
cdr3_aa: CASSFSETGGTEAFF
cdr3_nt: TGTGCCAGCAGCTTTTCCGAGACAGGGGGCACTGAAGCTTTCTTT

d_call: TRBD2
j_call: TRBJ2-7
v_call: TRBV9
cdr3_length: 14
cdr3_aa: CASSVTAGGNEQYF
cdr3_nt: TGTGCCAGCAGCGTCACAGCGGGAGGTAACGAGCAGTACTTC

d_call: -
j_call: TRBJ1-2
v_call: TRBV30
cdr3_length: 14
cdr3_aa: CAWGRQLANYGYTF
cdr3_nt: TGTGCCTGGGGAAGACAGTTAGCTAACTATGGCTACACCTTC

d_call: -
j_call: TRBJ2-5
v_call: TRBV10-3
cdr3_length: 15
cdr3_aa: CAISDPGEGGETQYF
cdr3_nt: TGTGCCATCAGTGACCCTGGAGAGGGAGGCGAGACCCAGTACTTC

d_call: TRBD1
j_call: TRBJ2-5
v_call: TRBV11-2
cdr3_length: 14
cdr3_aa: CASRVTGGGETQYF
cdr3_nt: TGTGCCAGCAGGGTGACAGGGGGTGGCGAGACCCAGTACTTC

d_call: TRBD1
j_call: TRBJ2-1
v_call: TRBV30
cdr3_length: 15
cdr3_aa: CAWTTGTEAYNEQFF
cdr3_nt: TGTGCCTGGACCACGGGGACAGAAGCCTACAATGAGCAGTTCTTC

d_call: TRBD1
j_call: TRBJ2-7
v_call: TRBV5-6
cdr3_length: 16
cdr3_aa: CASSAAGTGGNYEQYF
cdr3_nt: TGTGCCAGCAGCGCGGCCGGGACAGGAGGGAACTACGAGCAGTACTTC

d_call: -
j_call: TRBJ1-2
v_call: TRBV29-1
cdr3_length: 12
cdr3_aa: CSVAGSNYGYTF
cdr3_nt: TGCAGCGTTGCTGGCAGTAACTATGGCTACACCTTC

d_call: TRBD2
j_call: TRBJ2-4
v_call: TRBV28
cdr3_length: 13
cdr3_aa: CASSGTSENIQYF
cdr3_nt: TGTGCCAGCAGTGGGACTAGCGAAAACATTCAGTACTTC

d_call: -
j_call: TRBJ1-1
v_call: TRBV6-5
cdr3_length: 11
cdr3_aa: CASSTPGQSFF
cdr3_nt: TGTGCCAGCAGTACACCGGGACAATCTTTCTTT

d_call: -
j_call: TRBJ1-2
v_call: TRBV19
cdr3_length: 13
cdr3_aa: CASSIVGSYGYTF
cdr3_nt: TGTGCCAGTAGTATAGTGGGCAGCTATGGCTACACCTTC

d_call: -
j_call: TRBJ2-7
v_call: TRBV6-5
cdr3_length: 15
cdr3_aa: CASSYGKQVSYEQYF
cdr3_nt: TGTGCCAGCAGTTACGGTAAACAGGTCTCCTACGAGCAGTACTTC

d_call: -
j_call: TRBJ1-6
v_call: TRBV5-6
cdr3_length: 12
cdr3_aa: CASSVYDSPLHF
cdr3_nt: TGTGCCAGCAGCGTCTATGATTCACCCCTCCACTTT

d_call: -
j_call: TRBJ1-5
v_call: TRBV28
cdr3_length: 13
cdr3_aa: CASSLGGVQPQHF
cdr3_nt: TGTGCCAGCAGTTTAGGGGGCGTTCAGCCCCAGCATTTT

d_call: -
j_call: TRBJ2-5
v_call: TRBV5-1
cdr3_length: 15
cdr3_aa: CASSPTGTIQETQYF
cdr3_nt: TGCGCCAGCAGCCCCACAGGGACGATCCAAGAGACCCAGTACTTC

d_call: -
j_call: TRBJ2-7
v_call: TRBV4-3
cdr3_length: 14
cdr3_aa: CASSQENYGFKQYF
cdr3_nt: TGCGCCAGCAGCCAAGAAAATTACGGTTTTAAGCAGTACTTC

d_call: TRBD1
j_call: TRBJ1-1
v_call: TRBV5-1
cdr3_length: 13
cdr3_aa: CASSSGQGTEAFF
cdr3_nt: TGCGCCAGCAGCTCCGGACAGGGGACTGAAGCTTTCTTT

d_call: TRBD1
j_call: TRBJ1-4
v_call: TRBV18
cdr3_length: 15
cdr3_aa: CASSPFDRDRGKLFF
cdr3_nt: TGTGCCAGCTCTCCGTTCGACCGGGACAGGGGAAAACTGTTTTTT

d_call: -
j_call: TRBJ2-1
v_call: TRBV7-8
cdr3_length: 14
cdr3_aa: CASSPEGQYNEQFF
cdr3_nt: TGTGCCAGCAGCCCCGAAGGACAGTACAATGAGCAGTTCTTC

d_call: -
j_call: TRBJ1-1
v_call: TRBV5-5
cdr3_length: 13
cdr3_aa: CASSPRLTGEAFF
cdr3_nt: TGTGCCAGCAGCCCCCGCTTGACGGGTGAAGCTTTCTTT

d_call: -
j_call: TRBJ2-1
v_call: TRBV19
cdr3_length: 14
cdr3_aa: CASSITGVDNEQFF
cdr3_nt: TGTGCCAGTAGTATTACCGGGGTGGACAATGAGCAGTTCTTC

d_call: -
j_call: TRBJ1-1
v_call: TRBV30
cdr3_length: 12
cdr3_aa: CAWSQGNTEAFF
cdr3_nt: TGTGCCTGGAGTCAGGGGAACACTGAAGCTTTCTTT

d_call: -
j_call: TRBJ2-3
v_call: TRBV14
cdr3_length: 14
cdr3_aa: CASSQVLGGDTQYF
cdr3_nt: TGTGCCAGCAGCCAAGTGCTGGGAGGAGATACGCAGTATTTT

d_call: -
j_call: TRBJ1-1
v_call: TRBV6-5
cdr3_length: 14
cdr3_aa: CASSYHQKNTEAFF
cdr3_nt: TGTGCCAGCAGTTACCATCAGAAGAACACTGAAGCTTTCTTT

d_call: TRBD2
j_call: TRBJ2-7
v_call: TRBV15
cdr3_length: 15
cdr3_aa: CATTTLGLAGYEQYF
cdr3_nt: TGTGCCACCACCACCCTGGGACTAGCGGGTTACGAGCAGTACTTC

d_call: -
j_call: TRBJ2-3
v_call: TRBV5-1
cdr3_length: 18
cdr3_aa: CASSLGASLPTSTDTQYF
cdr3_nt: TGCGCCAGCAGCTTGGGGGCTAGCCTACCAACTAGCACAGATACGCAGTATTTT

d_call: -
j_call: TRBJ1-1
v_call: TRBV6-6
cdr3_length: 14
cdr3_aa: CASSLDGTNTEAFF
cdr3_nt: TGTGCCAGCAGTTTGGACGGGACAAACACTGAAGCTTTCTTT

d_call: -
j_call: TRBJ1-5
v_call: TRBV6-6
cdr3_length: 13
cdr3_aa: CASSQEGNQPQHF
cdr3_nt: TGTGCCAGCAGTCAGGAGGGCAATCAGCCCCAGCATTTT

d_call: TRBD1
j_call: TRBJ1-1
v_call: TRBV27
cdr3_length: 14
cdr3_aa: CASSHGTGNTEAFF
cdr3_nt: TGTGCCAGCAGTCATGGGACAGGGAACACTGAAGCTTTCTTT

d_call: -
j_call: TRBJ2-1
v_call: TRBV30
cdr3_length: 13
cdr3_aa: CAWSLTVYNEQFF
cdr3_nt: TGTGCCTGGAGTCTTACAGTTTACAATGAGCAGTTCTTC

d_call: -
j_call: TRBJ1-2
v_call: TRBV29-1
cdr3_length: 11
cdr3_aa: CSGRGNYGYTF
cdr3_nt: TGCAGCGGCAGGGGTAACTATGGCTACACCTTC

d_call: -
j_call: TRBJ2-7
v_call: TRBV30
cdr3_length: 16
cdr3_aa: CASPHNWRDSSYEQYF
cdr3_nt: TGTGCCTCCCCGCACAACTGGCGGGACAGCTCCTACGAGCAGTACTTC

d_call: TRBD1
j_call: TRBJ1-1
v_call: TRBV5-4
cdr3_length: 14
cdr3_aa: CASSLGQGGTEAFF
cdr3_nt: TGTGCCAGCAGCTTGGGACAGGGAGGCACTGAAGCTTTCTTT

d_call: -
j_call: TRBJ1-3
v_call: TRBV19
cdr3_length: 14
cdr3_aa: CATTKGEWWNTIYF
cdr3_nt: TGTGCCACTACGAAGGGGGAATGGTGGAACACCATATATTTT

d_call: -
j_call: TRBJ2-2
v_call: TRBV7-9
cdr3_length: 14
cdr3_aa: CASSREGNTGELFF
cdr3_nt: TGTGCCAGCAGCCGAGAGGGTAACACCGGGGAGCTGTTTTTT

d_call: -
j_call: TRBJ2-5
v_call: TRBV30
cdr3_length: 15
cdr3_aa: CAWSRTGLSQETQYF
cdr3_nt: TGTGCCTGGAGTCGCACAGGGTTGTCGCAAGAGACCCAGTACTTC

d_call: -
j_call: TRBJ1-2
v_call: TRBV11-2
cdr3_length: 13
cdr3_aa: CASSPGVFGGYTF
cdr3_nt: TGTGCCAGCAGCCCAGGGGTGTTCGGCGGCTACACCTTC

d_call: TRBD2
j_call: TRBJ2-5
v_call: TRBV25-1
cdr3_length: 15
cdr3_aa: CASSGLAVTQETQYF
cdr3_nt: TGTGCCAGCAGCGGACTAGCGGTTACACAAGAGACCCAGTACTTC